This T cell receptor beta chain was documented in a study of T cells expressing NK-cell markers. Study-level information: TCR beta repertoires came from sorted CD3+CD56+NKG2C+, CD3+CD56+NKG2C- and CD3+CD56-NKG2C+ T cells. Seven HCMV-seropositive donors and one seronegative donor made up the eight sequenced donors.

TCRdb re-called the 5' RACE reads and gives one entry per CDR3 protein, without DNA. This table lists roughly 350,000 distinct CDR3 sequences. Germline V gene data show CDR1 as LGHNA and CDR2 as YNFKEQ. The CDR3 is made up of 18 amino acids. The study's findings and limits: Uncertainty persisted over the HCMV specificity of expanded NKG2C+ T cell clones. In more than 5 donors, dominant CD3+CD56+NKG2C+ clones formed roughly 1.0-7.5% of CD8+ cells.

A note on this clonotype: The antigen is unknown.

J is TRBJ2-7 and V is TRBV4-2; TCRdb designates TRBD2, a call that cannot be tested without DNA. The sample was blood T cells: a sorted CD56 or NKG2C T cell subset, CD4+ or CD8+ T cells, or bulk PBMC T cells (not recorded which). The TCR sequence derives from a man aged 18-75 years in good health. Here the CDR3 reads CASSQAWSSGGGLYEQYF.